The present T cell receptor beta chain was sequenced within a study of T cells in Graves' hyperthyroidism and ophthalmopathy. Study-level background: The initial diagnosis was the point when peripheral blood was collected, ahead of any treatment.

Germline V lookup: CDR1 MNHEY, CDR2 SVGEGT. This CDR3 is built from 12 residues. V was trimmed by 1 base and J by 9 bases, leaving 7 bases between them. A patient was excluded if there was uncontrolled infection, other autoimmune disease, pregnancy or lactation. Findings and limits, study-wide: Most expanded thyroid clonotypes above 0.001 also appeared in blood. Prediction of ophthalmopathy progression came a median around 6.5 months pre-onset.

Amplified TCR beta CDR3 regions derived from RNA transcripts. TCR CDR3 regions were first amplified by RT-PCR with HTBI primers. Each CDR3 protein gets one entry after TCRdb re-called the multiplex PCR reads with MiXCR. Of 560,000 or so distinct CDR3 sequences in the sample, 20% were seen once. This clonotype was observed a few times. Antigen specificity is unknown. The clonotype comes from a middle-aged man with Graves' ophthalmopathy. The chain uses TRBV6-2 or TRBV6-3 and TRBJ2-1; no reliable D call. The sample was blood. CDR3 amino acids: CASSYYRGEQFF. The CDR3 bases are TGTGCCAGCAGTTACTATAGAGGTGAGCAGTTCTTC.